One and the same sample provided the 27 T cell receptor beta chains below, sequenced in a study of T cells in Graves' hyperthyroidism and ophthalmopathy. TCR beta CDR3 regions were amplified from RNA transcripts. The TCR CDR3 was amplified in a first-round RT-PCR using the HTBI primer set. TCRdb ran MiXCR on the multiplex PCR reads and lists one entry per CDR3 protein. The sample yields over 150,000 distinct CDR3 sequences, less than 20% seen once. What was sequenced was blood. The receptors come from a woman between 50 and 59 years old with Graves' hyperthyroidism.

The table lists this clonotype with many counts. The CDR3 spells CASSSRDRTNYGYTF. The CDR3 DNA follows: TGTGCCAGCAGCAGCCGGGACCGGACTAACTATGGCTACACCTTC. The rearrangement links TRBV27 to TRBJ1-2; D is possibly TRBD1 (5 bases). With 6 bases removed from V and 0 bases from J, the gap between germline ends came to 14 bases. Looked up from germline, CDR1 is MNHEY and CDR2 is SMNVEV (reference sequence). This CDR3 is built from 15 residues.

The chain recombines TRBV29-1 with TRBJ1-4; D is uncertain. Germline V lookup: CDR1 SQVTM, CDR2 ANQGSEA. CDR3 length: 14 residues. The germline V and J ends were trimmed by 5 bases and 3 bases, with 13 bases remaining between them. CDR3 residues: CSVLSLGSNEKLFF. As DNA, the CDR3 is TGCAGCGTTCTTTCGCTGGGATCTAATGAAAAACTGTTTTTT.

This clonotype was recorded at least ten times. The genes are TRBV29-1 and TRBJ1-1; 7 bases line up with TRBD1. The germline V gene encodes CDR1 SQVTM and CDR2 ANQGSEA. The ends lost 0 bases at V and 11 bases at J; junction bases unmatched: 12. This CDR3 spans 14 amino acids. In nucleotides, the CDR3 is TGCAGCGTTGAAGAAGTAAACCAGGGGGTTAAGGCTTTCTTT. It specifies CSVEEVNQGVKAFF.

This clonotype was observed a handful of times. The J gene is TRBJ2-2, the V gene TRBV6-1; a weak D match, TRBD2 (6 bases). Trimming took off 6 bases at V and 3 bases at J, with 20 bases between the two ends. The CDR3 covers 17 residues. Germline V gene lookup returns CDR1 MNHNS and CDR2 SASEGT. The chain's CDR3 is CASRGTQTPPYTGELFF. Here the CDR3 DNA reads TGTGCCAGCAGGGGGACTCAGACTCCTCCATACACCGGGGAGCTGTTTTTT.

This clonotype was observed many times. The CDR3 DNA reads as TGTGCCAGCAGTGAAACCGGGACTAGCGGATACGAGCAGTACTTC. Amino acids: CASSETGTSGYEQYF. The chain carries TRBV12-3 or TRBV12-4 and TRBJ2-7, with 11 bases aligning to TRBD2. The CDR3 covers 15 residues. V dropped 5 bases and J dropped 4; count of bases not matched to a gene: 7.

The chain couples TRBV10-3 to TRBJ1-1; TRBD1 matches 8 bases. This CDR3 contains 14 residues. The J segment lost 1 base and the V segment lost 6 bases, leaving 4 bases of the junction unmatched. The germline CDR1 and CDR2 sequences are ENHRY and SYGVKD. The CDR3 loop is CAIRRQGPNTEAFF. In nucleotides, the CDR3 is TGTGCCATCAGAAGACAGGGGCCGAACACTGAAGCTTTCTTT.

In its sample, this clonotype was seen many times. V and J are TRBV20-1 and TRBJ1-2; 11 positions agree with TRBD1. Germline V CDR1 and CDR2: DFQATT, SNEGSKA (reference sequence). J was trimmed by 8 bases and V by 3 bases; bases with no gene match: 11. The CDR3 extends over 15 amino acids. The CDR3 bases are TGCAGTGCTAGTTCGGGCGGACAGGGGGCTTTCGGCTACACCTTC. This encodes CSASSGGQGAFGYTF.

This clonotype was observed many times. V is TRBV6-5 and J is TRBJ2-5; no reliable D call. The CDR3 covers 11 residues. V was cut by 0 bases and J by 5 bases, with 1 base left in between. Germline CDR1 MNHEY, CDR2 SVGAGI. DNA for the CDR3: TGTGCCAGCAGTTACTCGGAGACCCAGTACTTC. It is translated as CASSYSETQYF.

The chain couples TRBV9 to TRBJ2-7, with D unresolved. The CDR3 extends over 15 amino acids. The V gene lost 0 bases and the J gene lost 3 bases, with 13 bases spanning the gap. Germline V gene sequence: CDR1 SGDLS, CDR2 YYNGEE. CDR3: CASSVGASKGYEQYF. In DNA form, the CDR3 reads TGTGCCAGCAGCGTAGGGGCTAGTAAGGGCTACGAGCAGTACTTC.

This clonotype came up many times. The chain recombines TRBV20-1 with TRBJ2-1, with 8 bases matching TRBD2. Germline V gives CDR1 DFQATT, CDR2 SNEGSKA (reference sequence). The length of the CDR3 is 13 residues. V trimming: 3 bases; J trimming: 6 bases; junction bases outside the gene matches: 4. The chain's CDR3 is CSASGRAVNEQFF. The CDR3 nucleotides are TGCAGTGCTAGCGGGAGGGCCGTCAATGAGCAGTTCTTC.

This clonotype was observed at least ten times. This chain joins TRBV14 and TRBJ1-3; D not certain. Germline assignment: CDR1 SGHDN and CDR2 FVKESK. The CDR3 length is 12 residues. V was shortened by 0 bases and J by 7 bases, with 4 bases between the two germline ends. CDR3 coding DNA: TGTGCCAGCAGCCAAGATTCGAACACCATATATTTT. Protein sequence: CASSQDSNTIYF.

Only a few counts were recorded for this clonotype. CDR3 protein: CASSLDLAGGPYNEQFF. The CDR3 DNA follows: TGTGCCAGCAGCTTAGACTTAGCGGGAGGCCCCTACAATGAGCAGTTCTTC. The genes are TRBV7-9 and TRBJ2-1; 10 bases line up with TRBD2. V lost 1 base to trimming and J lost 2 bases; unmatched junction nucleotides: 5. The CDR3 spans 17 residues. Germline V gene sequence: CDR1 SEHNR, CDR2 FQNEAQ (reference sequence).

This clonotype was detected many times. V gene TRBV29-1 combines with J gene TRBJ2-5, with TRBD1 identical over 10 bases. V dropped 4 bases and J dropped 3; count of bases not matched to a gene: 8. The germline CDR1 and CDR2 sequences are SQVTM and ANQGSEA. The CDR3 spans 15 residues. CDR3 DNA: TGCAGCGTTGCCAATAGGACAGGGGGGAAAGAGACCCAGTACTTC. Translation: CSVANRTGGKETQYF.

A few counts support this clonotype. The CDR3 DNA is TGCGCCAGCAGCCACATACAATACAATGAGCAGTTCTTC. Translating gives CASSHIQYNEQFF. This chain connects TRBV4-1 to TRBJ2-1; no firm D call. Germline loops: CDR1 MGHRA, CDR2 YSYEKL. The CDR3 spans 13 residues. The germline V and J ends were trimmed by 3 bases and 4 bases, with 7 bases remaining between them.

This rearrangement joins TRBV27 to TRBJ2-5; D is unresolved. This CDR3 spans 11 amino acids. V dropped 7 bases and J dropped 1 base, with 4 bases sitting between them. Per the germline V gene, CDR1 is MNHEY and CDR2 is SMNVEV (reference sequence). The CDR3 protein is CASKRQETQYF. For the CDR3, the DNA is TGTGCCAGCAAACGCCAAGAGACCCAGTACTTC.

Details on this clonotype: Relative to the germline gene, one junction end is altered; a read error may explain this. The chain recombines TRBV18 with TRBJ1-1; D remains unclear. The CDR3 has 16 residues. CDR1 is KGHSH, CDR2 LQKENI, per germline. CDR3 sequence reads: CASPPRSLAEPLEAFF. DNA for the CDR3: TGTGCCAGCCCACCACGGTCTCTAGCAGAGCCACTAGAAGCTTTCTTT.

This clonotype appeared many times. The genes are TRBV11-2 and TRBJ2-7; 12 nucleotides match TRBD2. Germline V gene lookup returns CDR1 SGHAT and CDR2 FQNNGV. The CDR3 extends over 15 amino acids. Trimming removed 3 bases from V and 4 bases from J; junction bases left unmatched: 4. The CDR3 sequence is CASSLGTSGWYEQYF. The CDR3 region has the DNA TGTGCCAGCAGCTTGGGGACTAGCGGGTGGTACGAGCAGTACTTC.

About this clonotype itself: This may be a read error, as it is one base from a much larger clone. The chain recombines TRBV6-9 with TRBJ2-4; D gene uncertain. The CDR3 runs 15 residues. CDR1 MNHGY and CDR2 SVAAGI come from the germline V gene. The CDR3: CASSYGPIAKSIQYF. The CDR3 bases are TGTGCCAGCAGTTACGGTCCCATAGCCAAAAGCATTCAGTACTTC.

This chain joins TRBV20-1 and TRBJ2-1; the D is unclear. The CDR3 is made up of 14 amino acids. Germline assignment: CDR1 DFQATT and CDR2 SNEGSKA (reference sequence). Trimming left V 3 bases short and J 4 bases short, with 13 bases between. This CDR3 reads CSASYERGYNEQFF. In DNA form, the CDR3 reads TGCAGTGCTAGTTACGAGAGAGGTTACAATGAGCAGTTCTTC.

This clonotype was observed at least ten times. V and J are TRBV3-1 and TRBJ1-1; 7 bases agree with TRBD1. V dropped 1 base and J dropped 6; count of bases not matched to a gene: 5. This CDR3 has 14 residues. Germline assignment: CDR1 LGHDT and CDR2 YNNKEL (reference sequence). CDR3 sequence: CASSQAQGGSEAFF. In DNA, the CDR3 is TGTGCCAGCAGCCAAGCGCAGGGGGGCTCTGAAGCTTTCTTT.

This clonotype was found many times. The CDR3 reads CASDNSGSRNEQFF. In nucleotides, the CDR3 is TGTGCCAGCGATAATAGCGGGAGCAGGAATGAGCAGTTCTTC. The rearrangement uses TRBV19 and TRBJ2-1; 9 bases line up with TRBD2. V lost 9 bases to trimming and J lost 7 bases; unmatched junction nucleotides: 10. The CDR3 runs 14 residues. In germline, CDR1 is LNHDA, CDR2 SQIVND (reference sequence).

This clonotype showed up many times. The chain employs TRBV7-3 and TRBJ1-6; no definite D call. The CDR3 length is 13 residues. V was clipped by 8 bases and J by 4 bases, with 9 bases between them. Per the germline V gene, CDR1 is SGHTA and CDR2 is FQGTGA. DNA of the CDR3: TGTGCCAGCGCGGACCAATATAATTCACCCCTCCACTTT. This translates into CASADQYNSPLHF.

The CDR3: CAWSPPRVGYGYTF. The CDR3 DNA reads as TGTGCCTGGAGCCCACCCAGGGTGGGATATGGCTACACCTTC. The V call is TRBV30, the J call TRBJ1-2, with a possible D match to TRBD1 (5 bases). V was pared by 3 bases and J by 5 bases, with 16 bases between. Germline CDR1 is GTSNPN and CDR2 is SVGIG (reference sequence). The CDR3 has 14 amino acids.

This clonotype occurred many times. V usage is TRBV19 and J usage is TRBJ1-1, with D hard to call. Germline CDR1 is LNHDA and CDR2 is SQIVND (reference sequence). V dropped 1 base and J dropped 0 bases, with 6 bases sitting between them. The length of the CDR3 is 14 residues. The CDR3 sequence is CASSIGQLNTEAFF. Written as DNA, the CDR3 is TGTGCCAGTAGTATAGGGCAGCTGAACACTGAAGCTTTCTTT. Drawing the rest from reference TRBV19 and TRBJ1-1, the complete variable domain is DGGITQSPKYLFRKEGQNVTLSCEQNLNHDAMYWYRQDPGQGLRLIYYSQIVNDFQKGDIAEGYSVSREKKESFPLTVTSAQKNPTAFYLCASSIGQLNTEAFFGQGTRLTVV.

This clonotype came up many times. The CDR3 region has the DNA TGTGCCAGCAGCGGGACAGGGAAGGGAACAGATACGCAGTATTTT. Protein sequence: CASSGTGKGTDTQYF. The chain combines TRBV6-1 with TRBJ2-3; 9 bases match TRBD1. The V gene's germline CDR1 is MNHNS and CDR2 SASEGT. Trimming at V came to 6 bases and at J to 3 bases, leaving 7 bases not matched to a gene. The CDR3 runs to 15 residues.

This clonotype has more than one count but fewer than ten. The rearrangement joins TRBV19 to TRBJ1-2; a weak D match, TRBD1 (6 bases). Germline CDR1 LNHDA, CDR2 SQIVND (reference sequence). This CDR3 region has 14 residues. Trimming left V 9 bases short and J 0 bases short, with 14 bases between. For the CDR3, the DNA is TGTGCCAGCCAGAGGACAGAAACTAACTATGGCTACACCTTC. This sequence encodes CASQRTETNYGYTF.

In its sample, this clonotype was seen once. V usage is TRBV9 and J usage is TRBJ2-1; TRBD1 matches at 8 bases. The V and J ends lost 6 bases and 6 bases, in that order; junction bases with no gene match: 8. This CDR3 has 14 amino acids. Germline V gene lookup returns CDR1 SGDLS and CDR2 YYNGEE. CDR3 loop: CASKPGTGGNEQFF. CDR3 sequence (DNA): TGTGCCAGCAAACCCGGGACAGGAGGCAATGAGCAGTTCTTC.